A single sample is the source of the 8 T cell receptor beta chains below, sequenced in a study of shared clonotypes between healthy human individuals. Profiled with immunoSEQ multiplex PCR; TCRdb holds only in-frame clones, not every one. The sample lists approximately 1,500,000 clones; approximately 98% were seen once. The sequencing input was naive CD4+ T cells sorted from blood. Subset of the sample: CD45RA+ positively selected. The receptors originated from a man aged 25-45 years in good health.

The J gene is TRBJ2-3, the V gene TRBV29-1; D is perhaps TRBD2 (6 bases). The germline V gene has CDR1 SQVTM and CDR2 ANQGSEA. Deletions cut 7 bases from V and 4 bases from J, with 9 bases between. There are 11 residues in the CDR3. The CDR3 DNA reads TGCAGCGCTCTAGCGTCAGATACGCAGTATTTT. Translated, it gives CSALASDTQYF.

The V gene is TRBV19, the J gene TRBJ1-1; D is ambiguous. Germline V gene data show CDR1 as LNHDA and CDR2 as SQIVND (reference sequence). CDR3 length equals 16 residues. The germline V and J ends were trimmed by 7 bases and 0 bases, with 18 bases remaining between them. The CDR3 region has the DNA TGTGCCAGTACCGACTCTAGGTTTCCAATGAACACTGAAGCTTTCTTT. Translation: CASTDSRFPMNTEAFF.

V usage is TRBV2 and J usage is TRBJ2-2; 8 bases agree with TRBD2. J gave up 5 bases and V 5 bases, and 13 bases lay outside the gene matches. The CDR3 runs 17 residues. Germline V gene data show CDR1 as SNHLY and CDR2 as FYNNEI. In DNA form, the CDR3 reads TGTGCCAGCAGTCCCCGAGGACTAGCCCCCAGGACCGGGGAGCTGTTTTTT. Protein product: CASSPRGLAPRTGELFF.

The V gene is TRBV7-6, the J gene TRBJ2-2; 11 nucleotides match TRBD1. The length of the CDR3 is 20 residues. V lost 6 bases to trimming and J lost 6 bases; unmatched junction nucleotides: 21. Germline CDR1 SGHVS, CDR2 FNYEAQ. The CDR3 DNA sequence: TGTGCCAGCAGTTTGACCCTATGGACAGGGGGCAAAGTCATGTCCGGGGAGCTGTTTTTT. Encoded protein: CASSLTLWTGGKVMSGELFF.

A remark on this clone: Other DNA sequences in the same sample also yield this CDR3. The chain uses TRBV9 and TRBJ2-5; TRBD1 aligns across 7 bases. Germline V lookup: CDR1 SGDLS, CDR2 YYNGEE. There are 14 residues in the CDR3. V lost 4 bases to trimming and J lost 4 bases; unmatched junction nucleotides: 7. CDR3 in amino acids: CASSPRTGVETQYF. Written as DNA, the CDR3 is TGTGCCAGCAGCCCAAGGACAGGTGTAGAGACCCAGTACTTC.

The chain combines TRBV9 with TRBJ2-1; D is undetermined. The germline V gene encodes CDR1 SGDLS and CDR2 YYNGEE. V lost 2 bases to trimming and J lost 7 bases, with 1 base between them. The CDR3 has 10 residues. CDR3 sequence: CASSVNEQFF. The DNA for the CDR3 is TGTGCCAGCAGCGTGAATGAGCAGTTCTTC.

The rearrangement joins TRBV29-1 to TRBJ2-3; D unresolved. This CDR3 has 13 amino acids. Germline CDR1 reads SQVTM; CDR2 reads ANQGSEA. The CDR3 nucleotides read TGCATCAGGAAGGCTCGCCACACAGATACGCAGTATTTT. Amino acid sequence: CIRKARHTDTQYF.

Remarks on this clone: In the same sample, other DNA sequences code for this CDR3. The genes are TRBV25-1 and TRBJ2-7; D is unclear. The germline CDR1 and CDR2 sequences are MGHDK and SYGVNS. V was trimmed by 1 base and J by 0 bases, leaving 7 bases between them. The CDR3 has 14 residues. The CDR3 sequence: CASSEFRSSYEQYF. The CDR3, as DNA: TGTGCCAGCAGTGAATTTAGGAGCTCCTACGAGCAGTACTTC.